This T cell receptor beta chain comes out of a study of blood T cell repertoires in COVID-19. Study information: Material from acute and convalescent COVID-19 was sourced from the United States, Italy and Spain. Sources were T cells, B-cell-depleted T cells, or PBMCs; the material itself was cDNA or gDNA.

Germline CDR1 and CDR2: SGHTA and FQGNSA. The CDR3 extends over 14 amino acids. Trimming stripped 4 bases from V and 3 bases from J, with 13 bases between. Profiled with immunoSEQ multiplex PCR; TCRdb holds only in-frame clones, not every one. The data hold almost 200,000 clones, with 86% observed a single time. This TCR was sampled from a woman aged 70-85 years with acute or convalescent COVID-19. V is TRBV7-2 and J is TRBJ2-7; a weak D match, TRBD1 (5 bases). Material: peripheral blood. CDR3 amino acids: CASSSSRQSYEQYF. CDR3 bases: TGTGCCAGCAGCTCCAGTAGACAGAGCTACGAGCAGTACTTC. Full variable domain (rest looked up from reference TRBV7-2 and TRBJ2-7): GAGVSQSPSNKVTEKGKDVELRCDPISGHTALYWYRQSLGQGLEFLIYFQGNSAPDKSGLPSDRFSAERTGGSVSTLTIQRTQQEDSAVYLCASSSSRQSYEQYFGPGTRLTVT.